The rows below give T cell receptor beta chains drawn from one sample of a study of control samples from healthy donors and cancer patients. Repertoires were generated with immunoSEQ multiplex PCR, while TCRdb's copy carries only in-frame clones and drops some. The repertoire has roughly 150,000 clones, about 93% of them found once; the top ten carry 2% to 2.5%. Specimen: blood. Receptor source: a man in his fifties or sixties in good health. The CDR3 runs from the conserved cysteine through the conserved F or W. A D gene is named only where the DNA matches it firmly. A clone size is listed for some rows: how often the clone was seen (once, few, many), or a class if it is expanded.

v_gene,j_gene,d_gene,abundance,CDR3nt,CDR3aa
TRBV28,TRBJ2-5,TRBD2,few,TGTGCCAGCCGAGAGGGAGGGGAGACCCAGTACTTC,CASREGGETQYF
TRBV4-1,TRBJ1-1,NA,NA,TGCGCCAGCAGCCAAGGAGGCAGGGGTATAACTGAAGCTTTCTTT,CASSQGGRGITEAFF
TRBV3-1/TRBV3-2,TRBJ2-2,NA,once,TGTGCCAGCAGCCAGGACAGCGAAAGGACCGGGGAGCTGTTTTTT,CASSQDSERTGELFF
TRBV13,TRBJ2-3,NA,NA,TGTGCCAGCAGCCGCTCGGACAGTGCAGATACGCAGTATTTT,CASSRSDSADTQYF
TRBV7-9,TRBJ1-6,NA,NA,TGTGCCAGCAGCTTAGCCACAAACTCACCCCTCCACTTT,CASSLATNSPLHF
TRBV6-2/TRBV6-3,TRBJ1-4,NA,NA,TGTGCCAGCAGTTACGGAGCAGGGCCTTTTGAAAAACTGTTTTTT,CASSYGAGPFEKLFF
TRBV7-6,TRBJ2-1,NA,NA,TGTGCCAGCAGCTTAAGGCAGGGGGGGTACAATGAGCAGTTCTTC,CASSLRQGGYNEQFF
TRBV28,TRBJ1-3,TRBD1,NA,TGTGCCAGCATAGGGGGCTCCGGAAACACCATATATTTT,CASIGGSGNTIYF
TRBV27,TRBJ2-7,TRBD1,NA,TGTGCCAGCAGACAAGAGACGGGAGGGACAGGGGGCTACGAGCAGTACTTC,CASRQETGGTGGYEQYF
TRBV5-1,TRBJ2-7,NA,NA,TGCGCCAGCAGCTTAACAATCAACTACGAGCAGTACTTC,CASSLTINYEQYF
TRBV20-1,TRBJ2-3,TRBD2,NA,TGCAGTGCTAGTCCCACTTGGGCGGGAGGGGTAAGGACGCAGTATTTT,CSASPTWAGGVRTQYF
TRBV27,TRBJ2-1,TRBD1,NA,TGTGCCAGCAGTCGGGTTCAGGGGGCCCGTGGGAATGAGCAGTTCTTC,CASSRVQGARGNEQFF
TRBV7-9,TRBJ1-4,TRBD1,once,TGTGCCAGCAGCTCCGGGACAGGGGGCGTGAGGGGTGAAAAACTGTTTTTT,CASSSGTGGVRGEKLFF
TRBV19,TRBJ1-3,TRBD1,NA,TGTGCCAGTAAAAGACAGGGACCTCTTACTGGAAACACCATATATTTT,CASKRQGPLTGNTIYF
TRBV18,TRBJ2-7,TRBD1,NA,TGTGCCAGCTCACCGGACAGGGCCTTCTCCTACGAGCAGTACTTC,CASSPDRAFSYEQYF
TRBV3-1/TRBV3-2,TRBJ2-3,TRBD2,NA,TGTGCCAGCAGCCTCCATAAGAGGGGAGGGCCAAGCACAGATACGCAGTATTTT,CASSLHKRGGPSTDTQYF
TRBV6-5,TRBJ2-7,NA,once,TGTGCCAGCAGAACAAAGGACAGAGCCTACGAGCAGTACTTC,CASRTKDRAYEQYF
TRBV19,TRBJ2-1,NA,NA,TGTGCCAGTAGTGGGTGGGACAATGAGCAGTTCTTC,CASSGWDNEQFF
TRBV5-8,TRBJ2-3,NA,once,TGTGCCAGCAGCTTCTCGGGCCTCACAGATACGCAGTATTTT,CASSFSGLTDTQYF
TRBV7-9,TRBJ1-5,NA,few,TGTGCCAGCAGCCAAACTGGGAATCAGCCCCAGCATTTT,CASSQTGNQPQHF
TRBV28,TRBJ1-6,NA,NA,TGTGCCAGCAGAACATCCTACGTGGGCTTGGCCCTCCACTTT,CASRTSYVGLALHF
TRBV15,TRBJ2-7,TRBD1,NA,TGTGCCACCAGCACTCGGGACAGGGCGTACGAGCAGTACTTC,CATSTRDRAYEQYF
TRBV19,TRBJ1-1,NA,NA,TGTGCCAGTAGTACCCAACGGACCGCGATGAACACTGAAGCTTTCTTT,CASSTQRTAMNTEAFF
TRBV6-5,TRBJ2-7,TRBD2,NA,TGTGCCAGCAGTTACTCGACTGGGACTAGCGGGCGGGAGCAGTACTTC,CASSYSTGTSGREQYF
TRBV11-3,TRBJ2-1,NA,NA,TGTGCCAGCAGCCCGGGGGACAATGAGCAGTTCTTC,CASSPGDNEQFF
TRBV20-1,TRBJ2-5,NA,NA,TGCAGTGCTGGATCTGTAGAGACCCAGTACTTC,CSAGSVETQYF
TRBV2,TRBJ2-1,NA,NA,TGTGCCAGCAGTGTTGAACAGCTCTCCTACAATGAGCAGTTCTTC,CASSVEQLSYNEQFF